Following are 25 T cell receptor beta chains from one sample sequenced in a study of circulating and synovial CD4+ cells in juvenile arthritis. Generated by immunoSEQ multiplex PCR, the TCRdb table keeps only in-frame clones and is missing some. The table has tens of thousands of clones, about 94% seen once. Specimen: CD4+ T cells from blood. The origin of the receptors is a human donor with juvenile idiopathic arthritis.

CDR3 sequence: CSALGGGKTGELFF. CDR3 nucleotides: TGCAGCGCCCTAGGCGGGGGGAAGACCGGGGAGCTGTTTTTT. The rearrangement uses TRBV29-1 and TRBJ2-2; 8 bases line up with TRBD2. This CDR3 has 14 residues. Trimming took 7 bases from V and 5 from J; bases not matched to a gene: 9. Germline V gene lookup returns CDR1 SQVTM and CDR2 ANQGSEA.

As concerns this clone: Other DNA sequences from this sample encode an identical CDR3 as well. The chain has TRBV6-5 and TRBJ1-6; TRBD1 might be the D (5 bases). V lost 4 bases to trimming and J lost 6 bases, with 7 bases between them. The CDR3 has 13 residues. The germline V gene has CDR1 MNHEY and CDR2 SVGAGI. The CDR3 protein is CASSFQGNSPLHF. CDR3 nucleotides: TGTGCCAGCAGTTTTCAGGGTAATTCACCCCTCCACTTT.

This clone was recorded once. The chain links TRBV6-6 to TRBJ2-7, with 8 bases identical to TRBD2. J was trimmed by 6 bases and V by 1 base; bases with no gene match: 11. Germline CDR1 reads MNHNY; CDR2 reads SVGAGI (reference sequence). The CDR3 is 16 amino acids. CDR3 sequence: CASSYYNGGASPEQYF. CDR3 in DNA: TGTGCCAGCAGTTACTACAACGGGGGGGCCTCTCCCGAGCAGTACTTC.

The chain employs TRBV7-3 and TRBJ2-1, with TRBD2 matching over 8 bases. From germline, CDR1 is SGHTA and CDR2 FQGTGA. The V and J ends lost 5 bases and 0 bases, in that order; junction bases with no gene match: 6. This CDR3 has 16 residues. CDR3: CASSRSSGLSYNEQFF. CDR3 coding DNA: TGTGCCAGCAGCCGATCTAGCGGGCTCTCCTACAATGAGCAGTTCTTC. The variable domain in full, completed from reference TRBV7-3 and TRBJ2-1, reads GAGVSQTPSNKVTEKGKYVELRCDPISGHTALYWYRQSLGQGPEFLIYFQGTGAADDSGLPNDRFFAVRPEGSVSTLKIQRTERGDSAVYLCASSRSSGLSYNEQFFGPGTRLTVL.

CDR3 DNA: TGTGCCACCAGCAGGGACACTTCTGGGGCCAACGTCCTGACTTTC. This gives the protein CATSRDTSGANVLTF. The rearrangement uses TRBV15 and TRBJ2-6; a possible D gene is TRBD1 (5 bases). V was trimmed by 3 bases and J by 1 base, leaving 7 bases between them. There are 15 residues in the CDR3. Per the germline V gene, CDR1 is LNHNV and CDR2 is YYDKDF (reference sequence).

The chain is built from TRBV18 and TRBJ1-1; TRBD1 matches at 8 bases. V lost 5 bases to trimming and J lost 1 base; unmatched junction nucleotides: 6. Germline-derived CDR1 and CDR2 are KGHSH and LQKENI. This CDR3 comprises 15 residues. The CDR3 spells CASSNLGTGNTEAFF. DNA of the CDR3: TGTGCCAGCTCAAACCTAGGGACAGGGAACACTGAAGCTTTCTTT.

This chain links TRBV4-3 with TRBJ1-2; 7 bases are shared with TRBD1. V shed 1 base, J shed 8 bases, and the junction held 13 bases outside the gene matches. This CDR3 region has 16 residues. Germline V gives CDR1 LGHNA, CDR2 YSLEER. The CDR3 spells CASSQGGGGAGRGYTF. CDR3 in DNA: TGCGCCAGCAGCCAAGGCGGAGGGGGCGCAGGTCGCGGCTACACCTTC.

CDR3 bases: TGTGCCAGCAGCGTGAGGACAGGGCCCTACGAGCAGTACTTC. It specifies CASSVRTGPYEQYF. This chain joins TRBV5-8 and TRBJ2-7; TRBD1 aligns across 8 bases. The CDR3 covers 14 residues. Germline lookup yields CDR1 SGHTS and CDR2 YDEGEE. V trimming: 4 bases; J trimming: 2 bases; junction bases outside the gene matches: 5.

This chain uses TRBV7-2 with TRBJ2-5; D call uncertain. V dropped 5 bases and J dropped 12 bases, with 19 bases sitting between them. The CDR3 contains 13 residues. Germline CDR1 reads SGHTA; CDR2 reads FQGNSA. As DNA, the CDR3 is TGTGCCAGCAGCCCTCCCCGGAGCCCCCATAAGTACTTC. The encoded protein is CASSPPRSPHKYF.

The CDR3 region is CSVEGAYEQFF. The CDR3 coding sequence is TGCAGCGTTGAAGGCGCGTATGAGCAGTTCTTC. This chain connects TRBV29-1 to TRBJ2-1; no definite D call. The CDR3 length is 11 residues. The V end lost 1 base, the J end lost 8 bases, and 6 bases lay between the germline ends. The germline CDR1 and CDR2 sequences are SQVTM and ANQGSEA.

The gene calls are TRBV10-3 and TRBJ2-5; TRBD2 agrees at 9 bases. Per germline, CDR1 ENHRY and CDR2 SYGVKD. With V trimmed by 2 bases and J by 5 bases, 12 bases remained unmatched. The CDR3 is made up of 17 amino acids. In nucleotides, the CDR3 is TGTGCCATCAGTGAGGGTAGCGGGGGCTTCTCTGGGGAGACCCAGTACTTC. Translating it yields CAISEGSGGFSGETQYF.

This rearrangement joins TRBV5-6 to TRBJ1-2; TRBD1 might be the D (6 bases). In germline, CDR1 is SGHDT, CDR2 YYEEEE. The CDR3 sequence is 13 residues long. Trimming stripped 4 bases from V and 3 bases from J, with 10 bases between. The CDR3 sequence is CASSPGQHYGYTF. CDR3 coding DNA: TGTGCCAGCAGCCCCGGACAGCACTATGGCTACACCTTC.

The chain carries TRBV7-2 and TRBJ2-3, with 12 bases that match TRBD2. V lost 6 bases to trimming and J lost 5 bases; unmatched junction nucleotides: 9. Germline V CDR1 and CDR2: SGHTA, FQGNSA. The CDR3 has 16 amino acids. The CDR3 protein is CASRRLAGGRGDTQYF. In nucleotides, the CDR3 is TGTGCCAGCAGGCGTCTAGCGGGGGGGCGGGGAGATACGCAGTATTTT.

The V call is TRBV5-4, the J call TRBJ2-3; D is perhaps TRBD2 (5 bases). The CDR3 spans 15 residues. The germline gives CDR1 SGHNT, CDR2 YYREEE (reference sequence). The V end was cut by 4 bases, the J end by 0 bases, with 12 bases between. In nucleotides, the CDR3 is TGTGCCAGCAGCCTCGGACTGCCTAGCACAGATACGCAGTATTTT. Amino acids: CASSLGLPSTDTQYF.

The chain carries TRBV30 and TRBJ2-5, with TRBD2 as a possible D gene (5 bases). The CDR3 loop spans 15 amino acids. V was cut by 0 bases and J by 4 bases, with 15 bases left in between. Per germline, CDR1 GTSNPN and CDR2 SVGIG (reference sequence). CDR3 amino acids: CAWSVGGGIRETQYF. CDR3 DNA: TGTGCCTGGAGTGTCGGAGGCGGCATTAGAGAGACCCAGTACTTC.

This rearrangement joins TRBV7-9 to TRBJ1-1; D gene uncertain. Trimming took 11 bases from V and 0 from J, leaving 13 bases between them. The CDR3 totals 13 residues. Germline V CDR1 and CDR2: SEHNR, FQNEAQ (reference sequence). The CDR3 spells CASVSRLNTEAFF. For the CDR3, the DNA is TGTGCCTCTGTGAGCCGTCTGAACACTGAAGCTTTCTTT.

The chain is built from TRBV7-8 and TRBJ1-6, with D uncertain. The CDR3 length is 15 residues. The germline gives CDR1 SGHVS, CDR2 FQNEAQ. Trimming cost V 6 bases and J 0 bases, with 9 bases left between them. The CDR3 DNA sequence: TGTGCCAGCAGGGCCTTAAGCTCCTATAATTCACCCCTCCACTTT. Translation: CASRALSSYNSPLHF.

The gene calls are TRBV6-5 and TRBJ2-1; 8 bases match TRBD2. The CDR3 runs 13 residues. J gave up 7 bases and V 6 bases, and 5 bases lay outside the gene matches. Looked up from germline, CDR1 is MNHEY and CDR2 is SVGAGI. The CDR3 protein is CASRSLAGNEQFF. The DNA of the CDR3 is TGTGCCAGCAGGTCCCTAGCGGGTAATGAGCAGTTCTTC.

The chain uses TRBV4-3 and TRBJ2-7, with 7 bases identical to TRBD1. The V gene's germline CDR1 is LGHNA and CDR2 YSLEER. V lost 1 base, J lost 4 bases, and 7 bases stayed unmatched. The CDR3 is 15 residues long. For the CDR3, the DNA is TGCGCCAGCAGCCAAGTGGGACAGAACTCTTACGAGCAGTACTTC. This codes for CASSQVGQNSYEQYF.

The chain couples TRBV10-3 to TRBJ1-4; a weak D match, TRBD1 (5 bases). This CDR3 contains 13 residues. Germline CDR1 is ENHRY and CDR2 is SYGVKD. V was pared by 6 bases and J by 6 bases, with 11 bases between. CDR3 region: CAIRGREDEKLFF. As DNA, the CDR3 is TGTGCCATCAGGGGGCGAGAGGATGAAAAACTGTTTTTT.

V and J are TRBV11-2 and TRBJ2-1; 7 bases agree with TRBD2. CDR1 is SGHAT and CDR2 is FQNNGV in the germline V gene. The CDR3 consists of 14 residues. V dropped 5 bases and J dropped 14; count of bases not matched to a gene: 15. As DNA, the CDR3 is TGTGCCAGCAGCACCGGGTCTCAATGGGGGGGGGAGTTCTTC. Amino acids: CASSTGSQWGGEFF.

CDR3 in amino acids: CASSWRGADYNEQFF. DNA of the CDR3: TGTGCCAGCAGCTGGCGGGGGGCCGACTACAATGAGCAGTTCTTC. This chain links TRBV5-6 with TRBJ2-1; TRBD2 aligns across 8 bases. This CDR3 comprises 15 residues. Trimming removed 3 bases from V and 3 bases from J; junction bases left unmatched: 5. Germline CDR1 SGHDT, CDR2 YYEEEE. The entire variable domain, with the rest obtained from reference TRBV5-6 and TRBJ2-1, is as follows: DAGVTQSPTHLIKTRGQQVTLRCSPKSGHDTVSWYQQALGQGPQFIFQYYEEEERQRGNFPDRFSGHQFPNYSSELNVNALLLGDSALYLCASSWRGADYNEQFFGPGTRLTVL.

This chain links TRBV6-5 with TRBJ1-5, with a weak D call TRBD1 (5 bases). V lost 4 bases to trimming and J lost 7 bases, with 14 bases between them. CDR3 length equals 14 residues. Germline-derived CDR1 and CDR2 are MNHEY and SVGAGI. The chain's CDR3 is CASSFLNRGQPQHF. In DNA form, the CDR3 reads TGTGCCAGCAGTTTCCTAAATAGGGGCCAGCCCCAGCATTTT.

The gene calls are TRBV6-5 and TRBJ2-3, with 7 nucleotides matching TRBD2. Germline lookup yields CDR1 MNHEY and CDR2 SVGAGI. V lost 5 bases to trimming and J lost 6 bases; unmatched junction nucleotides: 11. There are 15 residues in the CDR3. In DNA, the CDR3 is TGTGCCAGCAGTCCCGGGCGGGGGTCGGAGGATACGCAGTATTTT. This gives the protein CASSPGRGSEDTQYF.

The J gene is TRBJ1-5, the V gene TRBV4-2, with 8 bases lining up with TRBD1. Losses at the gene ends were 3 bases for V and 3 bases for J; bases not matched to a gene: 4. The CDR3 extends over 15 amino acids. In germline, CDR1 is LGHNA, CDR2 YNFKEQ. CDR3 protein: CASSHGTGINQPQHF. Here the CDR3 DNA reads TGTGCCAGCAGCCACGGGACAGGTATCAATCAGCCCCAGCATTTT.